This TCR beta chain was sequenced in a study of long-term antiretroviral therapy in people with HIV (dated by TCRdb to between 2021 and 2024). Concerning the study at large: The earliest samples were collected roughly a decade before the 2015 WHO recommendation for immediate ART, at a time when ART was usually postponed until CD4 counts fell. A total of some 200 cryopreserved PBMC samples came from a few dozen adults with confirmed HIV infection and were collected serially over a mean of roughly six years (range 1-12). Of the 30 or so participants with HIV, about a dozen were female. Test extractions of a monoclonal T-cell line alongside approximately 36 polyclonal samples showed no cross-contamination during QIAcube processing. This retrospective serial study examined whether starting ART and sustained HIV suppression were associated with changes in the composition and diversity of the TRB repertoire in peripheral blood.

Overall results and qualifications from the work: Expanded TRB clones identified before ART initiation dominated the repertoire across all time points, though the dominance fluctuated and decreased in many PLHIV after ART. Since PBMC availability was limited, sequencing covered only the TCR beta chain, with no alpha chain pairing. The samples span the years 2004 to 2017, and the ART regimens used may be less effective than current regimens. Inferences about post-ART repertoire changes are limited because no data were available on ART adherence, viral resistance or therapy changes. ART initiation was associated with a significant increase in TRB diversity, but diversity stayed significantly below transplant donor controls even after long-term ART. Unsorted PBMC were profiled instead of sorted CD4+ and CD8+ T cells because pre-ART samples had limited cell numbers. HIV repertoires had narrower CDR3 length ranges than controls, and the network structure suggested an antigen-experienced repertoire that shifted only slightly toward naive after ART.

The immunoSEQ hsTCRB v3.0 assay was used at survey level resolution for TRB variable region sequencing. The target sequencing depth for TRB was roughly 40,000-50,000 T-cell genomes per sample. An Illumina MiSeq with a v3 150-cycle kit was used to sequence the pooled TRB libraries. As for the authors' bioinformatics: Repertoire analysis ran in R within a reproducible Nextflow workflow covering QC, data transformation and analysis. LymphoSeq2, an R package for exploring AIRR-Seq data, was used to implement the custom analyses. Several samples that produced fewer than 5000 total TRB sequences were removed, so 188 HIV repertoires were analyzed. Among the approximately 180 retained HIV repertoires, about 60 were collected before ART initiation and roughly 130 were collected after ART initiation. Each repertoire was downsampled to 5000 TRB nucleotide sequences, and summary statistics were averaged across 100 downsampling iterations. TRB sequences were retained for analysis only if CDR3 regions of at least seven amino acids were present. A Shannon entropy-derived clonality score and the Gini coefficient were used to measure diversity. In the repertoire networks, any two of the top 5000 CDR3 amino acid sequences were linked whenever the two sequences differed by an edit distance of one. For TRB CDR3 amino acid sequences, GLIPH2 was used to predict antigen specificity groups and MHC restriction. To flag known associations with CMV, EBV, HIV or tissue antigens, CDR3 amino acid sequences were compared against VDJdb and McPAS-TCR. Pre-ART, post-ART and control groups were compared with Wilcoxon signed-rank tests and Holm-Bonferroni correction. TCRdb limited this immuneACCESS table to in-frame rearrangements with V and J called. A share of clones is missing; checked studies link under half to unresolved V genes, and the rest is unexplained. V, J and clone size are taken as reported in that table, and D and trimming were inferred from the DNA itself. This sample lists about 25,000 clones; more than 75% were detected once. The ten largest clones add up to around 6.2% of the sample.

To be included, a participant needed at least one PBMC sample from before ART initiation plus at least two post-ART samples. All participants with HIV were treated in the United States of America. Before DNA extraction, cryopreserved samples of about 0.95-10 million PBMC were thawed and then washed. At the time of the earliest PBMC sample, participants with HIV were aged between roughly 20 and 60 years. PBMC samples were contributed by each participant from 1-4 timepoints before ART initiation and 2-8 timepoints after ART initiation, with a median of 7 samples. Serial HIV viral load, CD4+ T-cell count, ART history and demographic data were obtained for every participant. A Qiagen kit on a QIAcube was used to extract genomic DNA from unsorted PBMC, with samples processed in batches of 12. The germline V gene specifies SGHAT as CDR1 and FQNNGV as CDR2. Between the V and J ends, shortened by 4 bases and 0 bases respectively, the junction contains 12 bases. Measured from the cysteine to the phenylalanine, the CDR3 is 15 residues long. The kept DNA is CDR3 alone, 45 bases in frame from the first base.

Concerning this clone: Its antigen has not been determined. Base qualities are missing; no much larger clone stands one base away.

This sequence uses TRBV11-2 and TRBJ2-5; the D gene is perhaps TRBD1, on 5 matching bases. The receptor was isolated from a young man with HIV. This material consisted of unsorted PBMCs, taken 4.4 years after starting antiretroviral therapy. CDR3 sequence: CASSSRVGYQETQYF. The nucleotides read TGTGCCAGCAGCTCCAGGGTCGGGTACCAAGAGACCCAGTACTTC.